This T cell receptor (beta chain) is drawn from a study of blood T cell repertoires in COVID-19. The overall study: Samples came from the United States, Italy and Spain, spanning acute and convalescent COVID-19.

Assay: immunoSEQ multiplex PCR; the TCRdb copy retains only in-frame clones and omits some. The profile shows roughly 41,000 clones, around 80% of them singletons. V was shortened by 2 bases and J by 7 bases, with 5 bases between the two germline ends. CDR3 length: 10 amino acids. Germline V CDR1 and CDR2: GTSNPN, SVGIG (reference sequence). Sequenced input: peripheral blood. The V and J genes are TRBV30 and TRBJ1-2; possible D gene TRBD1, 5 bases. This clonotype was sampled from a man aged 60 to 75 with COVID-19, enrolled during active disease. CDR3 sequence reads: CAWSRGGYTF. The CDR3 region has the DNA TGTGCCTGGAGTAGGGGTGGCTACACCTTC.